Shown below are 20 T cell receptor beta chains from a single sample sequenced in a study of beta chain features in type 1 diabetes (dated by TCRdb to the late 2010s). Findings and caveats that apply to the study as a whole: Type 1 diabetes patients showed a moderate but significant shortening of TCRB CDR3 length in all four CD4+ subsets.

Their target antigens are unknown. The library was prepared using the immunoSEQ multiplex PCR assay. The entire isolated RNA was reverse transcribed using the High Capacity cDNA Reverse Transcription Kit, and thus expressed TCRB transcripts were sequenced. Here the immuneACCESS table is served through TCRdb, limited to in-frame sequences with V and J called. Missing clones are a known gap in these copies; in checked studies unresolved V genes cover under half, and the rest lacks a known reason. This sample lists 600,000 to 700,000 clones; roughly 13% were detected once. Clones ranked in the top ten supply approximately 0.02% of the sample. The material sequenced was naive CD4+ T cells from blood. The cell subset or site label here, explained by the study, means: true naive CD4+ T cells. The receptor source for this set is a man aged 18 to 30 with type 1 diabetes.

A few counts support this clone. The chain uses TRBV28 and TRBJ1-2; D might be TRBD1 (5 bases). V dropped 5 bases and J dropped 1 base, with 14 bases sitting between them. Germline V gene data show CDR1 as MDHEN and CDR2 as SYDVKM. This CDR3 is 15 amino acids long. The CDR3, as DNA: TGTGCCAGCAGTCCACCGGGACGCATTAACTATGGCTACACCTTC. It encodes CASSPPGRINYGYTF.

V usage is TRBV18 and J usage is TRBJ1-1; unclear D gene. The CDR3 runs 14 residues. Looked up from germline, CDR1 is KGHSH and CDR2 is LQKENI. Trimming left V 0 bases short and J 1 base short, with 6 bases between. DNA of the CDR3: TGTGCCAGCTCACCACCGCTTCCGAACACTGAAGCTTTCTTT. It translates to CASSPPLPNTEAFF.

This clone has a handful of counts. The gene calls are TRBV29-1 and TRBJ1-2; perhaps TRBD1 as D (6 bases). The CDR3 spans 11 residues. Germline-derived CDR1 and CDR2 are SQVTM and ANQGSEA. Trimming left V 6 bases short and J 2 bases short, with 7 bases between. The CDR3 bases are TGCAGCGTCACAGGGAACTATGGCTACACCTTC. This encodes CSVTGNYGYTF.

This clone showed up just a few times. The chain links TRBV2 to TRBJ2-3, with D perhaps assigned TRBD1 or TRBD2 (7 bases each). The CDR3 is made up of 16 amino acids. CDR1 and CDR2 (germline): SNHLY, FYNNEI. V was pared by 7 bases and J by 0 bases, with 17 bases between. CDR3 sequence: CASTYWGGQSTDTQYF. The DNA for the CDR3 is TGTGCCAGCACTTATTGGGGGGGACAGAGCACAGATACGCAGTATTTT.

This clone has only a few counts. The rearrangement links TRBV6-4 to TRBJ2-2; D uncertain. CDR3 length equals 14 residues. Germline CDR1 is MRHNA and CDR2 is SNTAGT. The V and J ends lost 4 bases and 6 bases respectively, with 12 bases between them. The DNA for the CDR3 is TGTGCCAGCAGTGTGGGGTTTCTCGCCGGGGAGCTGTTTTTT. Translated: CASSVGFLAGELFF.

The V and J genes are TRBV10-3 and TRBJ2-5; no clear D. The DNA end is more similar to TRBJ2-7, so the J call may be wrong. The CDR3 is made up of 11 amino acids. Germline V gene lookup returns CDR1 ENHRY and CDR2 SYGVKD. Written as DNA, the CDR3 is TGTGCCATCAGTGACCCTTACGAGCAGTACTTC. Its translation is CAISDPYEQYF.

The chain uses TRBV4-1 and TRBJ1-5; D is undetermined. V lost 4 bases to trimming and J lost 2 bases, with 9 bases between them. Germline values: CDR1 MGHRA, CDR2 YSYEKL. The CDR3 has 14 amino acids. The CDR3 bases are TGCGCCAGCAGCCTGTCGGGCGGCAATCAGCCCCAGCATTTT. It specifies CASSLSGGNQPQHF.

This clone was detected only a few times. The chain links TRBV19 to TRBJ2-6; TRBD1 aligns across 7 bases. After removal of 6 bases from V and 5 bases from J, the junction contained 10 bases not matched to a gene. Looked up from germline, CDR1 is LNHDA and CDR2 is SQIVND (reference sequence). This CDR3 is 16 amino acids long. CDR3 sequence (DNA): TGTGCCAGTAGGACCATGACAGGGAAAAGGGCCAACGTCCTGACTTTC. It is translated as CASRTMTGKRANVLTF.

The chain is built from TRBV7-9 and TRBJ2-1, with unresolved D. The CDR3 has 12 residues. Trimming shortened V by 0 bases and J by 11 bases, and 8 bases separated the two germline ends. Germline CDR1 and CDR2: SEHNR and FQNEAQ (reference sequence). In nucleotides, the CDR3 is TGTGCCAGCAGCTTAGCAGAAGGCAAGCAGTTCTTC. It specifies CASSLAEGKQFF.

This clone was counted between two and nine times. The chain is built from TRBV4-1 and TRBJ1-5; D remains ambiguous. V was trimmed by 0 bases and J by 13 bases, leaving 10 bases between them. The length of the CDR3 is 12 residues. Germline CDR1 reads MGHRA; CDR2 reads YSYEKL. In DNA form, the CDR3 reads TGCGCCAGCAGCCAAGATCGTGGCCGGCAGCATTTT. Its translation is CASSQDRGRQHF.

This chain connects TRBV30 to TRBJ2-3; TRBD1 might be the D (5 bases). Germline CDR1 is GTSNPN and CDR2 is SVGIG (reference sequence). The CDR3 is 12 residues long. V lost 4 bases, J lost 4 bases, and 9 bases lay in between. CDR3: CAWTGNADTQYF. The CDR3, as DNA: TGTGCCTGGACAGGGAACGCAGATACGCAGTATTTT.

The CDR3 reads CSAILSYGYTF. The CDR3 DNA follows: TGCAGTGCTATCCTGAGTTATGGCTACACCTTC. The chain uses TRBV20-1 and TRBJ1-2; no clear D gene. Looked up from germline, CDR1 is DFQATT and CDR2 is SNEGSKA (reference sequence). CDR3 size: 11 residues. With 4 bases removed from V and 5 bases from J, the gap between germline ends came to 8 bases.

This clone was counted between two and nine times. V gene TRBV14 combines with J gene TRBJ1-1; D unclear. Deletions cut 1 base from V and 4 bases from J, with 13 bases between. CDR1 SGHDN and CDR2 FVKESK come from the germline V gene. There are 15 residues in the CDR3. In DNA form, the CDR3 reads TGTGCCAGCAGCCAAGTTCAGTGGTCCTTCACTGAAGCTTTCTTT. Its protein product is CASSQVQWSFTEAFF.

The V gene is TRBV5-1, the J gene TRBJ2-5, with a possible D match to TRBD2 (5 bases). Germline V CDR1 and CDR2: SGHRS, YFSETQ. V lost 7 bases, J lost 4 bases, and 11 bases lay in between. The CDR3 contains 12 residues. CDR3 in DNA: TGCGCCAGCGGACTTCTAGGAGAGACCCAGTACTTC. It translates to CASGLLGETQYF.

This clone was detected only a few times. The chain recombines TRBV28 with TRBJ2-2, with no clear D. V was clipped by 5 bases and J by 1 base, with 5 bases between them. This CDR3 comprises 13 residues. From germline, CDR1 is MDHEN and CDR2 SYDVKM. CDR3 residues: CASSPENTGELFF. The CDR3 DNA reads TGTGCCAGCAGTCCGGAGAACACCGGGGAGCTGTTTTTT.

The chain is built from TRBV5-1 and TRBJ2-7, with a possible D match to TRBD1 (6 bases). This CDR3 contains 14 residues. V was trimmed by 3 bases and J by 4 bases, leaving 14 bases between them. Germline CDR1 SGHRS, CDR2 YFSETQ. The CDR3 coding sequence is TGCGCCAGCAGCTACGACCCTCAGGGGTACGAGCAGTACTTC. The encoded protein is CASSYDPQGYEQYF. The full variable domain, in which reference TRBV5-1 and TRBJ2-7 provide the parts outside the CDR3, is KAGVTQTPRYLIKTRGQQVTLSCSPISGHRSVSWYQQTPGQGLQFLFEYFSETQRNKGNFPGRFSGRQFSNSRSEMNVSTLELGDSALYLCASSYDPQGYEQYFGPGTRLTVT.

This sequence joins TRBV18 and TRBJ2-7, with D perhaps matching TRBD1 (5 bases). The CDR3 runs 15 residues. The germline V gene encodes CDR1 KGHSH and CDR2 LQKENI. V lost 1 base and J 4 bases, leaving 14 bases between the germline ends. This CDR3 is CASSPQSRASYEQYF. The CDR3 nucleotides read TGTGCCAGCTCACCACAATCCAGGGCCTCTTACGAGCAGTACTTC.

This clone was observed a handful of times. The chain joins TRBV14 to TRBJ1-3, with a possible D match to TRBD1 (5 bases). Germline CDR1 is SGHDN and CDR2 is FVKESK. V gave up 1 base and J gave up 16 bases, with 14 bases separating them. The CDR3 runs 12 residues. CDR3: CASSQVLGLMYF. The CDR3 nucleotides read TGTGCCAGCAGCCAAGTACTGGGACTAATGTATTTT.

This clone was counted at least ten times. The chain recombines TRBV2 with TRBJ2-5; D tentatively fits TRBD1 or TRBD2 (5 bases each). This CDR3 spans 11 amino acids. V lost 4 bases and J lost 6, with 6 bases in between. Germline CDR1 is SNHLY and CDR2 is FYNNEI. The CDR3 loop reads CASSAGQTQYF. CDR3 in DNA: TGTGCCAGCAGTGCGGGGCAGACCCAGTACTTC.

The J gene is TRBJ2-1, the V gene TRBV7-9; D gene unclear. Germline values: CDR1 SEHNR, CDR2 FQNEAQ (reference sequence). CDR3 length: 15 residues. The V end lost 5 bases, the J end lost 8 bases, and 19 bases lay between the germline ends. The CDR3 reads CASSIPLTSHDEQFF. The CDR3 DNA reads TGTGCCAGCAGCATCCCTCTCACCTCCCACGATGAGCAGTTCTTC.